These 11 T cell receptor beta chains were sequenced from one sample in a study of tumor-infiltrating lymphocytes in primary liver carcinoma. RNA was extracted from whole blood without cell sorting, alongside germline DNA. Using a constant-region primer together with ProtoScript II reverse transcriptase, TCR beta cDNA was made from about 500 ng of total RNA. Amplification in three nested multiplex PCR rounds with slightly modified ARM-PCR gave rise to TCR beta libraries. Primers for the first two PCR rounds were TRBV1-TRBV30 forward primers and a C-beta reverse primer (roughly 10 cycles per round). TCRdb re-analysed the multiplex PCR reads in MiXCR, keeping a single row per CDR3 protein. The data contain 300,000 to 400,000 distinct CDR3 sequences, 65% of them singletons. The sequencing sample was made of peripheral blood. Every receptor here comes from a man aged 35 to 55 with primary liver carcinoma and hepatitis B virus infection.

The J gene is TRBJ1-1, the V gene TRBV12-5, with D perhaps matching TRBD1 (5 bases). The CDR3 has 12 amino acids. Germline V lookup: CDR1 LGHNT, CDR2 FRNRAP. The V end lost 1 base, the J end lost 12 bases, and 12 bases lay between the germline ends. Here the CDR3 DNA reads TGTGCTAGTGGTTTGGGTCAGGGCCGGTCTTTCTTT. Translation gives CASGLGQGRSFF.

This chain uses TRBV7-9 with TRBJ2-3; 10 bases match TRBD2. Germline CDR1 reads SEHNR; CDR2 reads FQNEAQ (reference sequence). The CDR3 spans 14 residues. The ends lost 2 bases at V and 5 bases at J; junction bases unmatched: 1. This CDR3 is CASSLLAGEDTQYF. The CDR3 bases are TGTGCCAGCAGCTTACTAGCGGGAGAAGATACGCAGTATTTT.

This clonotype was seen only a few times. V usage is TRBV28 and J usage is TRBJ2-5, with TRBD1 identical over 8 bases. Per germline, CDR1 MDHEN and CDR2 SYDVKM. The CDR3 sequence is 13 residues long. The V segment lost 5 bases and the J segment 5 bases; nucleotides outside the gene matches: 4. Here the CDR3 DNA reads TGTGCCAGCAGTATCTGGACAGGGGAGACCCAGTACTTC. Protein: CASSIWTGETQYF. Together with reference TRBV28 and TRBJ2-5, the CDR3 gives the full variable domain: DVKVTQSSRYLVKRTGEKVFLECVQDMDHENMFWYRQDPGLGLRLIYFSYDVKMKEKGDIPEGYSVSREKKERFSLILESASTNQTSMYLCASSIWTGETQYFGPGTRLLVL.

This clonotype was observed a few times. It may be a read error: a sequence one base away is much more abundant. The J gene is TRBJ1-1, the V gene TRBV29-1; 9 bases map to TRBD1. Germline-derived CDR1 and CDR2 are SQVTM and ANQGSEA. V shed 6 bases, J shed 10 bases, and the junction held 9 bases outside the gene matches. This CDR3 spans 12 amino acids. CDR3 coding DNA: TGCAGCGTCGCCAGTGACAGGGGGTTAGCTTTCTTT. Translated: CSVASDRGLAFF.

To note about this clonotype: One end of the junction fails to match germline, which may point to a read error. The chain is built from TRBV11-1 and TRBJ2-7, with TRBD1 identical over 8 bases. This CDR3 spans 15 amino acids. The germline gives CDR1 SGHAT, CDR2 FQDESV (reference sequence). CDR3 amino acids: CASSRGQDRVYEQYF. Here the CDR3 DNA reads TGTGCGAGCAGCCGAGGGCAGGACAGGGTCTACGAGCAGTACTTC.

The chain carries TRBV5-1 and TRBJ2-1; a weak D match, TRBD2 (5 bases). CDR3 size: 15 residues. Germline CDR1 and CDR2: SGHRS and YFSETQ. V lost 0 bases, J lost 11 bases, and 18 bases lay in between. The CDR3 here is CASSLEGLAVGKQFF. Here the CDR3 DNA reads TGCGCCAGCAGCTTGGAAGGATTAGCTGTCGGGAAGCAGTTCTTC. The variable domain in full, completed from reference TRBV5-1 and TRBJ2-1, reads KAGVTQTPRYLIKTRGQQVTLSCSPISGHRSVSWYQQTPGQGLQFLFEYFSETQRNKGNFPGRFSGRQFSNSRSEMNVSTLELGDSALYLCASSLEGLAVGKQFFGPGTRLTVL.

As regards this clonotype: Germline is not matched at one junction end, which may reflect a read error. This sequence joins TRBV10-3 and TRBJ2-2; a weak D match, TRBD2 (5 bases). The CDR3 consists of 15 residues. The V gene's germline CDR1 is ENHRY and CDR2 SYGVKD. The chain's CDR3 is CAVSESAGETGDLFF. The CDR3 nucleotides read TGTGCCGTCAGTGAGTCGGCCGGGGAAACCGGGGATCTGTTTTTT.

As to this clonotype: The junction and the germline gene differ at one end; a read error may be behind it. The chain links TRBV4-1 to TRBJ2-5; 13 bases are shared with TRBD2. CDR3 length: 17 residues. Looked up from germline, CDR1 is MGHRA and CDR2 is YSYEKL. CDR3 protein: CTSSQARLAGGEETQYF. The CDR3, as DNA: TGCACCAGCAGCCAAGCCCGACTAGCGGGAGGTGAGGAGACCCAGTACTTC.

The J gene is TRBJ2-7, the V gene TRBV7-8, with TRBD2 as a possible D gene (5 bases). CDR3 size: 14 residues. Germline-derived CDR1 and CDR2 are SGHVS and FQNEAQ. V lost 2 bases and J 7 bases, leaving 15 bases between the germline ends. The DNA for the CDR3 is TGTGCCAGCAGCTTAACAGTCCAAAGAGGGGAGCAGTACTTC. It specifies CASSLTVQRGEQYF.

The chain links TRBV6-1 to TRBJ2-7; maybe TRBD1 (6 bases). V gave up 5 bases and J gave up 2 bases, with 13 bases separating them. The germline gives CDR1 MNHNS, CDR2 SASEGT. The CDR3 contains 14 residues. The CDR3 coding sequence is TGTGCCAGCAGTACAACAGGGACCGCCTACGAGCAGTACTTC. Amino acid sequence: CASSTTGTAYEQYF.

As concerns this clonotype: A much more abundant neighbour one base away suggests this may be a read error. The chain is built from TRBV4-3 and TRBJ2-7, with D maybe TRBD1 (6 bases). The CDR3 sequence is 15 residues long. In germline, CDR1 is LGHNA, CDR2 YSLEER. Trimming pared 0 bases from V and 6 bases from J, leaving 15 bases between. CDR3 DNA sequence: TGCGCCAGCAGCCAAGATTGGGGGCTAGCTGGCGAGCAGTACTTC. This gives the protein CASSQDWGLAGEQYF.